This is a list of T cell receptor beta chains from one sample in a study of cytomegalovirus exposure and HLA in healthy donors. Data came from immunoSEQ multiplex PCR; TCRdb stores just in-frame clones and leaves some out. The sample lists over 65,000 clones, around 80% seen once, with under 2.5% in the top ten. Sequenced: PBMCs. The receptors come from a man in his forties in good health and CMV-seronegative. Both conserved end residues are part of each CDR3. Fields, in order: CDR3 DNA, CDR3 protein, D gene, clone size, V gene, J gene. D genes are given only for firm matches. The size of a clone is reported for some rows only, either as once, few or many, or as a class for expanded clones.

cdr3_nt: TGTGCCAGCAGCCTAGCGGGGGGCAATGAGCAGTTCTTC
cdr3_aa: CASSLAGGNEQFF
d_call: TRBD2
clone_size: NA
v_call: TRBV27
j_call: TRBJ2-1

cdr3_nt: TGCGCCAGCAGCGGCGGGGGGGCCGGGATTGGAGATACGCAGTATTTT
cdr3_aa: CASSGGGAGIGDTQYF
d_call: TRBD2
clone_size: NA
v_call: TRBV5-1
j_call: TRBJ2-3

cdr3_nt: TGTGCCAGCAGCCATGGGACAGTGAACACCGGGGAGCTGTTTTTT
cdr3_aa: CASSHGTVNTGELFF
d_call: TRBD1
clone_size: NA
v_call: TRBV7-3
j_call: TRBJ2-2

cdr3_nt: TGTGCCAGCAGTTACTCGCCAGGGGGCCAAGAGACCCAGTACTTC
cdr3_aa: CASSYSPGGQETQYF
d_call: TRBD1
clone_size: few
v_call: TRBV6-6
j_call: TRBJ2-5

cdr3_nt: TGCGCCAGCAGCTTGGTGGGACAAGGTTTTTACTTC
cdr3_aa: CASSLVGQGFYF
d_call: NA
clone_size: NA
v_call: TRBV5-1
j_call: TRBJ2-7

cdr3_nt: TGTGCCAGCAGCTCAGTAACAGGGGGCGCTTCGTCGGAAAAGTACTATGGCTACACCTTC
cdr3_aa: CASSSVTGGASSEKYYGYTF
d_call: TRBD1
clone_size: NA
v_call: TRBV7-3
j_call: TRBJ1-2

cdr3_nt: TGTGCCAGCGCGAAAAACACACAGGGGAAGAACACTGAAGCTTTCTTT
cdr3_aa: CASAKNTQGKNTEAFF
d_call: TRBD1
clone_size: NA
v_call: TRBV10-3
j_call: TRBJ1-1

cdr3_nt: TGTGCCAGCAGCCTAGACTCGCGGTACACAGATACGCAGTATTTT
cdr3_aa: CASSLDSRYTDTQYF
d_call: NA
clone_size: NA
v_call: TRBV7-3
j_call: TRBJ2-3

cdr3_nt: TGTGCCAGCAGCGATGGGGGGTGGAACACTGAAGCTTTCTTT
cdr3_aa: CASSDGGWNTEAFF
d_call: NA
clone_size: NA
v_call: TRBV27
j_call: TRBJ1-1

cdr3_nt: TGTGCCAGCAGCCCAATTATCGGGTCTGAAGCTTTCTTT
cdr3_aa: CASSPIIGSEAFF
d_call: NA
clone_size: few
v_call: TRBV7-6
j_call: TRBJ1-1

cdr3_nt: TGCGCCAGCAGCTTGTCGGGACAGGCGGCCAACGTCCTGACTTTC
cdr3_aa: CASSLSGQAANVLTF
d_call: TRBD1
clone_size: NA
v_call: TRBV5-1
j_call: TRBJ2-6

cdr3_nt: TGTGCCAGCAGGAAAACAGGGGGCACTGAAGCTTTCTTT
cdr3_aa: CASRKTGGTEAFF
d_call: TRBD1
clone_size: NA
v_call: TRBV25-1
j_call: TRBJ1-1

cdr3_nt: TGTGCCAGCAGCTTATGGGTTGGTACTAGCGGGAGTAATGAGCAGTTCTTC
cdr3_aa: CASSLWVGTSGSNEQFF
d_call: TRBD2
clone_size: NA
v_call: TRBV7-3
j_call: TRBJ2-1

cdr3_nt: TGTGCCAGCAGTTTTGCTACGAACACTGAAGCTTTCTTT
cdr3_aa: CASSFATNTEAFF
d_call: NA
clone_size: NA
v_call: TRBV28
j_call: TRBJ1-1

cdr3_nt: TGCACCTATCCCCATAGGGAGGAGTCCTACGAGCAGTACTTC
cdr3_aa: CTYPHREESYEQYF
d_call: NA
clone_size: NA
v_call: TRBV1
j_call: TRBJ2-7

cdr3_nt: TGTGCCAGCAGTGAGACGGGACTAGCGGGAGGTAATGAGCAGTTCTTC
cdr3_aa: CASSETGLAGGNEQFF
d_call: TRBD2
clone_size: NA
v_call: TRBV25-1
j_call: TRBJ2-1

cdr3_nt: TGCGCCAGCAGCTTGGGGGGTGGGGACAGCGAGCAGTACTTC
cdr3_aa: CASSLGGGDSEQYF
d_call: TRBD1
clone_size: once
v_call: TRBV5-1
j_call: TRBJ2-7

cdr3_nt: TGTGCCAGCACCGCCAGGGGATCCTACGAGCAGTACTTC
cdr3_aa: CASTARGSYEQYF
d_call: NA
clone_size: once
v_call: TRBV6-5
j_call: TRBJ2-7

cdr3_nt: TGTGCCAGCAGCCAAGACCTTCTCTACGAGCAGTACTTC
cdr3_aa: CASSQDLLYEQYF
d_call: NA
clone_size: NA
v_call: TRBV14
j_call: TRBJ2-7

cdr3_nt: TGTGCCAGCAGTGCTACGGGACAGATGAACACTGAAGCTTTCTTT
cdr3_aa: CASSATGQMNTEAFF
d_call: TRBD1
clone_size: NA
v_call: TRBV28
j_call: TRBJ1-1

cdr3_nt: TGTGCCAGCAGCCGAAGGACAGCGAACACTGAAGCTTTCTTT
cdr3_aa: CASSRRTANTEAFF
d_call: NA
clone_size: NA
v_call: TRBV5-6
j_call: TRBJ1-1

cdr3_nt: TGTGCCTGGGCCACCGGGACAGGGGGCCCAAACCATGAGCAGCCCCAGCATTTT
cdr3_aa: CAWATGTGGPNHEQPQHF
d_call: TRBD1
clone_size: NA
v_call: TRBV30
j_call: TRBJ1-5

cdr3_nt: TGTGCCAGTAGCTCCCGGACAGGGTCAAATCAGCCCCAGCATTTT
cdr3_aa: CASSSRTGSNQPQHF
d_call: TRBD1
clone_size: NA
v_call: TRBV19
j_call: TRBJ1-5

cdr3_nt: TGCAGCGCATTCGGACAGGAATTATATGGCTACACCTTC
cdr3_aa: CSAFGQELYGYTF
d_call: TRBD1
clone_size: NA
v_call: TRBV29-1
j_call: TRBJ1-2

cdr3_nt: TGTGCCAGCAGCTTCCAGGGAAACGCTGAAGCTTTCTTT
cdr3_aa: CASSFQGNAEAFF
d_call: NA
clone_size: NA
v_call: TRBV7-9
j_call: TRBJ1-1

cdr3_nt: TGTGCCAGCAGCTTGTTAGAGGATTCACCCCTCCACTTT
cdr3_aa: CASSLLEDSPLHF
d_call: NA
clone_size: NA
v_call: TRBV5-8
j_call: TRBJ1-6

cdr3_nt: TGTGCCAGCAGTTTCTCACAGGGAGAGGGCTATGGCTACACCTTC
cdr3_aa: CASSFSQGEGYGYTF
d_call: NA
clone_size: few
v_call: TRBV5-5
j_call: TRBJ1-2

cdr3_nt: TGTGCCAGCAGTTTATCTATGGGGCTCTCCCACGAGCAGTACTTC
cdr3_aa: CASSLSMGLSHEQYF
d_call: NA
clone_size: NA
v_call: TRBV27
j_call: TRBJ2-7

cdr3_nt: TGTGCCAGCAGCTCAAGTTTCGGGACAAAGGAGCAGTTCTTC
cdr3_aa: CASSSSFGTKEQFF
d_call: NA
clone_size: NA
v_call: TRBV7-3
j_call: TRBJ2-1

cdr3_nt: TGTGCCAGCAGCCAAGATGCAACAGGGGGCGTCTACGAGCAGTACTTC
cdr3_aa: CASSQDATGGVYEQYF
d_call: TRBD1
clone_size: NA
v_call: TRBV4-2
j_call: TRBJ2-7

cdr3_nt: TGCAGCGTTGACCCCGGGACAGGAGTTAGCTACACCTTC
cdr3_aa: CSVDPGTGVSYTF
d_call: TRBD1
clone_size: NA
v_call: TRBV29-1
j_call: TRBJ1-2

cdr3_nt: TGTGCCAGCAGCTTAGTATCAGTCTCTGGAAACACCATATATTTT
cdr3_aa: CASSLVSVSGNTIYF
d_call: NA
clone_size: few
v_call: TRBV7-6
j_call: TRBJ1-3

cdr3_nt: TGTGCCAGCAGCACGGGGACTAGCGGGGCTTCGGCCCAGTACTTC
cdr3_aa: CASSTGTSGASAQYF
d_call: TRBD2
clone_size: NA
v_call: TRBV7-9
j_call: TRBJ2-5

cdr3_nt: TGTTCCAGCAGACCCTCAGGAAGCACTGAAGCTTTCTTT
cdr3_aa: CSSRPSGSTEAFF
d_call: NA
clone_size: NA
v_call: TRBV7-9
j_call: TRBJ1-1

cdr3_nt: TGTGCCAGCAGCGTAGGAAACGGGGGTGAAAAACTGTTTTTT
cdr3_aa: CASSVGNGGEKLFF
d_call: NA
clone_size: NA
v_call: TRBV9
j_call: TRBJ1-4

cdr3_nt: TGTGCCAGCAGCCGGACAGGGAAAGGCGTCAATCAGCCCCAGCATTTT
cdr3_aa: CASSRTGKGVNQPQHF
d_call: TRBD1
clone_size: once
v_call: TRBV7-9
j_call: TRBJ1-5

cdr3_nt: TGTGCCAGCAGTTTTAGGACTAGCGGGTACTACAATGAGCAGTTCTTC
cdr3_aa: CASSFRTSGYYNEQFF
d_call: TRBD2
clone_size: NA
v_call: TRBV27
j_call: TRBJ2-1

cdr3_nt: TGCGCCAGCAGCCAAGAGTTGGAAGCGGAGGGGGGGAGCAATGAGCAGTTCTTC
cdr3_aa: CASSQELEAEGGSNEQFF
d_call: NA
clone_size: NA
v_call: TRBV4-1
j_call: TRBJ2-1

cdr3_nt: TGTGCCAGCAGTGAAGGGGGGACAGTGGGATACGAGCAGTACTTC
cdr3_aa: CASSEGGTVGYEQYF
d_call: TRBD1
clone_size: NA
v_call: TRBV6-1
j_call: TRBJ2-7

cdr3_nt: TGTGCCAGTAGCGATGCAGCGTCTGGAAACACCATATATTTT
cdr3_aa: CASSDAASGNTIYF
d_call: NA
clone_size: NA
v_call: TRBV19
j_call: TRBJ1-3

cdr3_nt: TGTGCCAGCTCACCACCGCCAGGGGGCCTAAGCAATCAGCCCCAGCATTTT
cdr3_aa: CASSPPPGGLSNQPQHF
d_call: TRBD1
clone_size: once
v_call: TRBV18
j_call: TRBJ1-5

cdr3_nt: TGTGCCAGCAGTATCATCGGGACAGGGGACACTGAAGCTTTCTTT
cdr3_aa: CASSIIGTGDTEAFF
d_call: TRBD1
clone_size: NA
v_call: TRBV28
j_call: TRBJ1-1

cdr3_nt: TGCGCCAGCAGCTTGGTCTTTGGGGACATCCAAGAGACCCAGTACTTC
cdr3_aa: CASSLVFGDIQETQYF
d_call: NA
clone_size: NA
v_call: TRBV5-1
j_call: TRBJ2-5

cdr3_nt: TGTGCCAGCAGCTTACGAGCGGGGGAGCACCAGCCCCAGCATTTT
cdr3_aa: CASSLRAGEHQPQHF
d_call: NA
clone_size: NA
v_call: TRBV7-2
j_call: TRBJ1-5

cdr3_nt: TGTGCCAGCGTGGAGGGGGCGATGAACACTGAAGCTTTCTTT
cdr3_aa: CASVEGAMNTEAFF
d_call: TRBD1
clone_size: once
v_call: TRBV28
j_call: TRBJ1-1

cdr3_nt: TGCGCCAGCAGCCAACCGCAGGATGGACAGTCTGAAGCTTTCTTT
cdr3_aa: CASSQPQDGQSEAFF
d_call: NA
clone_size: NA
v_call: TRBV4-1
j_call: TRBJ1-1

cdr3_nt: TGTGCTAGCAGCTTAGCGGCTTACAATGAGCAGTTCTTC
cdr3_aa: CASSLAAYNEQFF
d_call: NA
clone_size: NA
v_call: TRBV7-7
j_call: TRBJ2-1

cdr3_nt: TGCGCCAGCAGGCTGACAGGGGGCAAAGAGACCCAGTACTTC
cdr3_aa: CASRLTGGKETQYF
d_call: TRBD1
clone_size: NA
v_call: TRBV5-1
j_call: TRBJ2-5

cdr3_nt: TGCGCCAGCAGGCAAGCGACAGGATCAAGCTCCTACGAGCAGTACTTC
cdr3_aa: CASRQATGSSSYEQYF
d_call: NA
clone_size: NA
v_call: TRBV5-1
j_call: TRBJ2-7

cdr3_nt: TGTGCCTGGAGAAAGCTGACTAGCGGGACCTACAATGAGCAGTTCTTC
cdr3_aa: CAWRKLTSGTYNEQFF
d_call: TRBD2
clone_size: NA
v_call: TRBV30
j_call: TRBJ2-1

cdr3_nt: TGTGCCAGCAGCCCCACTCTCCCGCTAAGCTCCTACAATGAGCAGTTCTTC
cdr3_aa: CASSPTLPLSSYNEQFF
d_call: NA
clone_size: NA
v_call: TRBV9
j_call: TRBJ2-1

cdr3_nt: TGTGCCAGCAGCTTAGGGACAGGCGACCACTACGAGCAGTACTTC
cdr3_aa: CASSLGTGDHYEQYF
d_call: TRBD1
clone_size: NA
v_call: TRBV11-3
j_call: TRBJ2-7

cdr3_nt: TGTGCCAGTAGTCTAAAAAGGGGCGGTAGCACTGAAGCTTTCTTT
cdr3_aa: CASSLKRGGSTEAFF
d_call: NA
clone_size: NA
v_call: TRBV19
j_call: TRBJ1-1

cdr3_nt: TGTGCCAGTAGTATAGATGCAGGACACTCCTACGAGCAGTACTTC
cdr3_aa: CASSIDAGHSYEQYF
d_call: NA
clone_size: NA
v_call: TRBV19
j_call: TRBJ2-7

cdr3_nt: TGCGCCAGCAGCTTGGGAAGGGGTGAACAGACCCAGTACTTC
cdr3_aa: CASSLGRGEQTQYF
d_call: NA
clone_size: NA
v_call: TRBV5-1
j_call: TRBJ2-5

cdr3_nt: TGCAGCGTTCGTCCAGCGGGAAGTGGCAATGAGCAGTTCTTC
cdr3_aa: CSVRPAGSGNEQFF
d_call: TRBD2
clone_size: NA
v_call: TRBV29-1
j_call: TRBJ2-1

cdr3_nt: TGTGCCAGCAGCTCGACAGGGGAAGAGACCCAGTACTTC
cdr3_aa: CASSSTGEETQYF
d_call: TRBD1
clone_size: NA
v_call: TRBV5-4
j_call: TRBJ2-5

cdr3_nt: TGTGCCACCAGCAGAGATTACGGGGGGAATCAGCCCCAGCATTTT
cdr3_aa: CATSRDYGGNQPQHF
d_call: NA
clone_size: NA
v_call: TRBV15
j_call: TRBJ1-5

cdr3_nt: TGTGCCAGCAGCTTAGATCCCGGGGGTAACACTGAAGCTTTCTTT
cdr3_aa: CASSLDPGGNTEAFF
d_call: NA
clone_size: NA
v_call: TRBV7-3
j_call: TRBJ1-1